The sequence of this TCR beta chain was determined in a study of technical replicates of blood from several donors. Repertoires were generated with immunoSEQ multiplex PCR, while TCRdb's copy carries only in-frame clones and drops some. The data show approximately 79,000 clones, 85% to 95% seen once. The table lists this clone with a few counts. Trimming took off 3 bases at V and 5 bases at J, with 25 bases between the two ends. The CDR3 length is 18 residues. Germline CDR1 is MGHRA and CDR2 is YSYEKL. The rearrangement joins TRBV4-1 to TRBJ2-5; tentative D call: TRBD2 (5 bases). The specimen sequenced was T cells isolated from PBMCs. The TCR was taken from a human donor in good health. The DNA for the CDR3 is TGCGCCAGCAGCCATGTAACGTGGCCCAGCCCGGGCGGGGAGACCCAGTACTTC. Protein sequence: CASSHVTWPSPGGETQYF.